This record concerns one T cell receptor (beta chain) sequence. A process of 5'RACE template switching, which added a universal primer site and UMIs, was used to make TCR cDNA. TCRdb re-derived calls from the 5' RACE reads in MiXCR, one entry per CDR3 protein. The table has a few hundred thousand distinct CDR3 sequences, 11% seen once; the top ten hold around 18%. The CDR3 totals 16 residues. In germline, CDR1 is LGHNA, CDR2 YSLEER. With 0 bases clipped from V and 5 bases from J, the junction kept 9 bases outside the gene matches. This specimen belongs to a study of T cells after yellow fever vaccination.

The V and J genes are TRBV4-3 and TRBJ1-1; TRBD1 matches at 7 bases. This receptor was obtained from a man younger than 35 who received the YFV17D yellow fever vaccine. The input for sequencing was PBMCs, taken on the day of the first yellow fever vaccination. CDR3 coding DNA: TGCGCCAGCAGCCAAGATTTGAGACAGGGAGGAACTGAAGCTTTCTTT. It specifies CASSQDLRQGGTEAFF.